This TCR beta chain was profiled in a study of T cell responses to AZD1222 COVID-19 vaccine. Assay: immunoSEQ multiplex PCR; the TCRdb copy retains only in-frame clones and omits some. In the table there are about 37,000 clones, 86% of which are singletons. The clonotype originates from an adult in good health. The source was peripheral blood, collected on day 0 of AZD1222 vaccination.

Here the CDR3 reads CAIDTGGAGTIYF. CDR3 coding DNA: TGTGCCATCGACACAGGGGGCGCCGGCACCATATATTTT. The rearrangement links TRBV6-5 to TRBJ1-3; TRBD1 matches 9 bases. CDR1 and CDR2 (germline): MNHEY, SVGAGI. CDR3 length: 13 residues. V lost 10 bases, J lost 9 bases, and 10 bases stayed unmatched.